The present TCR beta chain was sequenced within a study of blood T cells in healthy people across ages. Study-level points and caveats: Older age coincided with a roughly linear decline in TCR beta diversity per million T cells. Diversity estimated from one million T cells was considered an underestimate.

This clonotype was counted between two and nine times. Its specificity is unknown. The use of a sample-barcoded 5' primer and a J-beta primer mix characterized a second PCR of roughly 7 to 11 cycles. TCRdb used MiXCR to reprocess the 5' RACE reads, holding one entry per CDR3 protein. This table has 700,000 to 800,000 distinct CDR3 sequences, about 40% appearing once. The origin of this receptor is a woman aged 60-75 years in good health. Sequencing used blood.

The CDR3 DNA follows: TGTGCCAGCATGGCCCCGGGGGTGCTGAATGAGCAGTTCTTC. It yields the protein CASMAPGVLNEQFF. V is TRBV28 and J is TRBJ2-1; D perhaps matches TRBD2 (6 bases). The germline V and J ends were trimmed by 7 bases and 7 bases, with 17 bases remaining between them. The CDR3 contains 14 residues. From germline, CDR1 is MDHEN and CDR2 SYDVKM.